This entry concerns a single TCR beta chain. What it binds is not known. This entry is derived from a study of CD8+CD57+ T cells in acquired aplastic anemia. About the research overall: Isolated CD4+ and CD8+ cells, once sorted, yielded DNA averaging about 3.1 ug. Study results and limitations: Controls did not differ significantly from patients in CD8+ Simpson's diversity.

In patients chosen for sequencing, flow cytometry had shown CD8+CD57+ cell expansion. Patients were untreated when blood was sampled. Genomic DNA, the template, was used for profiling of the TCR beta VDJ and CDR3. TCRdb re-called the reads with MiXCR, one entry per CDR3 protein. Seen here are about 160,000 distinct CDR3 sequences, less than 50% observed once, and the top ten hold about 30%. This TCR came from a human donor with aplastic anemia. Sequencing input: sorted CD4+, CD8+, or CD8+CD57+ T cells (not recorded which) from PBMCs.

CDR3 loop: CASSTSGDYEQYF. The DNA for the CDR3 is TGTGCCAGTAGTACTAGCGGAGACTACGAGCAGTACTTC. The chain combines TRBV19 with TRBJ2-7; 7 bases map to TRBD2. The CDR3 has 13 residues. V lost 4 bases, J lost 3 bases, and 3 bases stayed unmatched. The germline CDR1 and CDR2 sequences are LNHDA and SQIVND (reference sequence).